This T cell receptor (beta chain) was identified during a study of blood T cell repertoires in COVID-19. Study information: T cells, B-cell-depleted T cells, or PBMCs supplied cDNA or gDNA.

CDR3 length: 15 residues. Trimming cost V 0 bases and J 8 bases; bases outside gene matches: 4. Germline CDR1 reads SGDLS; CDR2 reads YYNGEE. Only one count was recorded for this clone. The data were produced by immunoSEQ multiplex PCR, yet TCRdb's version contains in-frame clones alone and is incomplete. Of around 150,000 clones detected, about 85% appear once; the ten largest clones hold 3% to 3.5%. This receptor was obtained from a human donor with acute or convalescent COVID-19. The donor label of this sample is uncertain. Specimen: peripheral blood. The genes are TRBV9 and TRBJ2-2; 10 positions match TRBD2. The CDR3 sequence is CASSVVASGGGELFF. The CDR3 DNA reads as TGTGCCAGCAGCGTAGTCGCTAGCGGGGGTGGGGAGCTGTTTTTT.